Shown below are 24 T cell receptor beta chains from a single sample sequenced in a study of a mutant IDH1 vaccine in newly diagnosed glioma. Their recognized antigens are unknown. The time point denotes: week 23, last vaccination. Vaccination comprised doses that each held 300 ug of mutant IDH1 20-mer peptide, plus topical imiquimod. Profiling relied on immunoSEQ multiplex PCR, and the TCRdb table lists in-frame clones only, not all of them. The table shows tens of thousands of clones, with about three quarters occurring only once. Sequencing used PBMCs, obtained from a glioma patient whose treatment included an IDH1 peptide vaccine. These receptors originate from a man aged 50 or older with glioma.

The chain links TRBV7-2 to TRBJ1-5, with D uncertain. Trimming pared 5 bases from V and 4 bases from J, leaving 12 bases between. This CDR3 region has 14 residues. Germline CDR1 SGHTA, CDR2 FQGNSA. In nucleotides, the CDR3 is TGTGCCAGCAGCCCCCGACACGTTAATCAGCCCCAGCATTTT. Its translation is CASSPRHVNQPQHF.

This rearrangement joins TRBV10-3 to TRBJ1-1; D perhaps matches TRBD1 (6 bases). The ends were cut back, 9 bases at V and 0 bases at J, with 17 bases in the middle. There are 15 residues in the CDR3. CDR1 is ENHRY and CDR2 is SYGVKD in the germline V gene. The CDR3: CAIMSGRGMNTEAFF. The CDR3 DNA is TGTGCCATTATGTCCGGCAGGGGAATGAACACTGAAGCTTTCTTT.

The V and J genes are TRBV5-4 and TRBJ2-7; TRBD1 aligns across 11 bases. CDR3 size: 16 residues. Germline values: CDR1 SGHNT, CDR2 YYREEE (reference sequence). V lost 2 bases and J lost 3; bases outside the gene matches: 7. The CDR3 DNA follows: TGTGCCAGCAGCTTTTGGGGTGGGACAGGGGGCTACGAGCAGTACTTC. Translated: CASSFWGGTGGYEQYF.

The genes are TRBV18 and TRBJ2-1; 9 nucleotides agree with TRBD2. From germline, CDR1 is KGHSH and CDR2 LQKENI. Trimming took 0 bases from V and 8 from J; bases not matched to a gene: 11. This CDR3 comprises 17 residues. The CDR3 is CASSPPGSGGGAHEQFF. DNA of the CDR3: TGTGCCAGCTCACCACCGGGGTCGGGCGGGGGGGCCCATGAGCAGTTCTTC.

CDR3 DNA sequence: TGTGCCAGCAGCTTAGGCCGGGGAGCAGGGATGTCCGGGGAGCTGTTTTTT. Amino acids: CASSLGRGAGMSGELFF. The J gene is TRBJ2-2, the V gene TRBV13; D could derive from TRBD1 or TRBD2 (5 bases each). The CDR3 extends over 17 amino acids. V was pared by 0 bases and J by 6 bases, with 17 bases between. Per the germline V gene, CDR1 is PRHDT and CDR2 is FYEKMQ (reference sequence).

This sequence joins TRBV30 and TRBJ1-3; a weak D match, TRBD1 (6 bases). The V and J ends lost 6 bases and 1 base respectively, with 13 bases between them. Germline CDR1 is GTSNPN and CDR2 is SVGIG (reference sequence). The CDR3 totals 14 residues. CDR3 loop: CACPLGGSGNTIYF. The CDR3 nucleotides read TGTGCCTGCCCACTAGGGGGATCTGGAAACACCATATATTTT.

CDR3 residues: CASSSAPGTGDYGYTF. CDR3 nucleotide sequence: TGTGCCAGCAGCTCGGCCCCAGGGACAGGGGACTATGGCTACACCTTC. The V and J genes are TRBV5-6 and TRBJ1-2; 10 nucleotides align to TRBD1. Germline lookup yields CDR1 SGHDT and CDR2 YYEEEE. The CDR3 totals 16 residues. J gave up 3 bases and V 3 bases, and 8 bases lay outside the gene matches.

The gene calls are TRBV30 and TRBJ1-1; D might be TRBD1 (5 bases). Trimming left V 4 bases short and J 4 bases short, with 19 bases between. The CDR3 has 15 amino acids. CDR1 and CDR2 (germline): GTSNPN, SVGIG (reference sequence). The CDR3 DNA follows: TGTGCCTGGAAATGGGGGGGAACGGTTAGCACTGAAGCTTTCTTT. It yields the protein CAWKWGGTVSTEAFF.

This rearrangement joins TRBV28 to TRBJ1-5; 8 bases match TRBD1. CDR1 is MDHEN, CDR2 SYDVKM, per germline. This CDR3 region has 15 residues. The junction had 7 bases not matched to a gene; V was cut back by 8 bases and J by 1 base. In DNA, the CDR3 is TGTGCCAGCCGGATGGACAGGGTAAGCAATCAGCCCCAGCATTTT. Protein sequence: CASRMDRVSNQPQHF.

This chain links TRBV6-5 with TRBJ2-2, with D unclear. CDR1 is MNHEY and CDR2 is SVGAGI in the germline V gene. The CDR3 spans 12 residues. V dropped 6 bases and J dropped 6 bases, with 8 bases sitting between them. This CDR3 is CASRDGAGELFF. CDR3 in DNA: TGTGCCAGCAGGGATGGGGCCGGGGAGCTGTTTTTT.

A remark on this clone: Sequence at one end of the junction differs from germline and may be a read error. This chain links TRBV28 with TRBJ2-2, with D maybe TRBD2 (7 bases). The V gene's germline CDR1 is MDHEN and CDR2 SYDVKM. The CDR3 consists of 14 residues. For the CDR3, the DNA is TGTGCCAGCTGTTTGGGGGGGCGAACCGGGGAGCTGTTTTTT. This gives the protein CASCLGGRTGELFF. Together with reference TRBV28 and TRBJ2-2, the CDR3 gives the full variable domain: DVKVTQSSRYLVKRTGEKVFLECVQDMDHENMFWYRQDPGLGLRLIYFSYDVKMKEKGDIPEGYSVSREKKERFSLILESASTNQTSMYLCASCLGGRTGELFFGEGSRLTVL.

This chain uses TRBV7-8 with TRBJ1-2; 7 bases are shared with TRBD1. Germline trimming cut 8 bases from V and 8 bases from J; bases unmatched to any gene: 11. The length of the CDR3 is 13 residues. Germline assignment: CDR1 SGHVS and CDR2 FQNEAQ. The CDR3 region is CASCPTGLSGYTF. CDR3 bases: TGTGCCAGCTGTCCGACAGGGTTGAGCGGCTACACCTTC.

The V and J genes are TRBV7-2 and TRBJ1-2, with 8 bases matching TRBD1. The germline gives CDR1 SGHTA, CDR2 FQGNSA. The CDR3 totals 16 residues. The V and J ends lost 1 base and 6 bases, in that order; junction bases with no gene match: 10. CDR3 residues: CASSLGQRTGPDGYTF. DNA for the CDR3: TGTGCCAGCAGCTTAGGCCAAAGGACAGGGCCTGATGGCTACACCTTC.

The V call is TRBV2, the J call TRBJ1-1; 7 nucleotides line up with TRBD1. This CDR3 has 14 amino acids. CDR1 SNHLY and CDR2 FYNNEI come from the germline V gene. After removal of 7 bases from V and 1 base from J, the junction contained 6 bases not matched to a gene. CDR3 region: CASKRQGRNTEAFF. The CDR3 DNA reads as TGTGCCAGCAAACGACAGGGAAGGAACACTGAAGCTTTCTTT.

The genes are TRBV7-9 and TRBJ1-6, with D hard to call. CDR1 is SEHNR and CDR2 is FQNEAQ in the germline V gene (reference sequence). This CDR3 spans 12 amino acids. Trimming took off 3 bases at V and 10 bases at J, with 7 bases between the two ends. The CDR3 spells CASSFTNSPLHF. The CDR3 coding sequence is TGTGCCAGCAGCTTCACCAACTCACCCCTCCACTTT.

The chain is built from TRBV10-3 and TRBJ2-2; no clear D. V lost 4 bases to trimming and J lost 1 base, with 7 bases between them. The CDR3 contains 14 residues. The germline gives CDR1 ENHRY, CDR2 SYGVKD. For the CDR3, the DNA is TGTGCCATCAGTGGAACAGAGAACACCGGGGAGCTGTTTTTT. This translates into CAISGTENTGELFF.

The chain recombines TRBV4-3 with TRBJ2-7, with TRBD1 matching over 7 bases. In germline, CDR1 is LGHNA, CDR2 YSLEER. V was clipped by 2 bases and J by 5 bases; unmatched bases: 9. This CDR3 has 15 amino acids. CDR3 nucleotide sequence: TGCGCCAGCAGCCAATCTCAGACAGGGTGGAACGAGCAGTACTTC. Translating it yields CASSQSQTGWNEQYF.

This chain uses TRBV28 with TRBJ2-7; possible D gene TRBD1, 6 bases. Deletions cut 4 bases from V and 3 bases from J, with 16 bases between. Germline CDR1 MDHEN, CDR2 SYDVKM. This CDR3 spans 15 amino acids. CDR3 protein: CASSSLTGHRYEQYF. The CDR3 DNA reads TGTGCCAGCAGTTCGCTAACGGGACACCGCTACGAGCAGTACTTC.

This clone was seen only a few times. The chain recombines TRBV5-1 with TRBJ2-1, with 7 bases identical to TRBD2. The CDR3 runs to 15 residues. The trim removed 0 bases at V and 4 bases at J, leaving 4 bases unmatched. Germline CDR1 is SGHRS and CDR2 is YFSETQ. DNA of the CDR3: TGCGCCAGCAGCTTGGGAGCGGGGTTTTACAATGAGCAGTTCTTC. This gives the protein CASSLGAGFYNEQFF.

This clone was detected once. This rearrangement joins TRBV6-5 to TRBJ1-1; the match to TRBD1 covers 8 bases. Trimming removed 5 bases from V and 11 bases from J; junction bases left unmatched: 16. Germline V gene data show CDR1 as MNHEY and CDR2 as SVGAGI. The CDR3 has 15 amino acids. The CDR3: CASSPQGGLHSGAFF. The CDR3 coding sequence is TGTGCCAGCAGTCCACAGGGGGGTCTACACTCGGGCGCTTTCTTT.

The chain combines TRBV27 with TRBJ1-5; 7 bases are shared with TRBD1. In germline, CDR1 is MNHEY, CDR2 SMNVEV (reference sequence). After removal of 5 bases from V and 3 bases from J, the junction contained 7 bases not matched to a gene. The CDR3 spans 15 residues. The CDR3: CASSPRDSLNQPQHF. CDR3 sequence (DNA): TGTGCCAGCAGTCCGAGGGACAGCCTCAATCAGCCCCAGCATTTT.

The chain has TRBV4-3 and TRBJ2-2; TRBD1 might be the D (6 bases). CDR3 length: 15 residues. Trimming shortened V by 1 base and J by 9 bases, and 15 bases separated the two germline ends. Germline V CDR1 and CDR2: LGHNA, YSLEER. CDR3 residues: CASSQGDSGARELFF. In DNA, the CDR3 is TGCGCCAGCAGCCAAGGCGACTCAGGGGCGAGGGAGCTGTTTTTT.

This chain uses TRBV4-1 with TRBJ2-3; 7 nucleotides align to TRBD2. Germline V gives CDR1 MGHRA, CDR2 YSYEKL. The J segment lost 2 bases and the V segment lost 0 bases, leaving 11 bases of the junction unmatched. The CDR3 runs to 18 residues. CDR3 nucleotides: TGCGCCAGCAGCCAAGATCGCGAGCGGGGACGGACCACAGATACGCAGTATTTT. Residues: CASSQDRERGRTTDTQYF.

This clone was observed a single time. The chain has TRBV29-1 and TRBJ2-2; the match to TRBD2 covers 7 bases. This CDR3 has 14 amino acids. CDR1 and CDR2 from the germline V gene are SQVTM and ANQGSEA. Here the CDR3 reads CSCWGEGRTGELFF. CDR3 nucleotides: TGCAGTTGTTGGGGGGAGGGGAGGACCGGGGAGCTGTTTTTT.